The 3 T cell receptor beta chains presented below share a single source sample, sequenced in a study of cytomegalovirus exposure and HLA in healthy donors listed by TCRdb under 2017. The protocol used for the library was the immunoSEQ multiplex PCR assay. TCRdb obtained this table from immuneACCESS and retained in-frame rearrangements with V and J assigned. These tables miss some clones; where compared with another copy, unresolved V genes account for less than half of the shortfall, and the remainder is unexplained. For this sample there are approximately 300,000 clones; 86% appear just once. Together, the top ten hold 0.7% to 0.85% of the sample. The source material was PBMCs. Source of these receptors: a woman under 30 in good health and CMV-seronegative.

The rearrangement uses TRBV5-1 and TRBJ2-3; TRBD1 matches 8 bases. Trimming took 4 bases from V and 3 from J; bases not matched to a gene: 7. Germline V gene data show CDR1 as SGHRS and CDR2 as YFSETQ. The length of the CDR3 is 15 residues. The CDR3 sequence: CASSLGTGRTDTQYF. The CDR3 DNA is TGCGCCAGCAGCCTAGGGACAGGAAGGACAGATACGCAGTATTTT. Full variable domain (rest looked up from reference TRBV5-1 and TRBJ2-3): KAGVTQTPRYLIKTRGQQVTLSCSPISGHRSVSWYQQTPGQGLQFLFEYFSETQRNKGNFPGRFSGRQFSNSRSEMNVSTLELGDSALYLCASSLGTGRTDTQYFGPGTRLTVL.

This clone is a singleton in its sample. V usage is TRBV5-1 and J usage is TRBJ1-5, with D perhaps TRBD1 (6 bases). V lost 0 bases to trimming and J lost 3 bases, with 10 bases between them. Germline V lookup: CDR1 SGHRS, CDR2 YFSETQ. The CDR3 length is 15 residues. CDR3 nucleotides: TGCGCCAGCAGCTTGGGCCAGGGACACAATCAGCCCCAGCATTTT. It specifies CASSLGQGHNQPQHF.

V usage is TRBV7-2 and J usage is TRBJ2-1, with D hard to call. V dropped 5 bases and J dropped 7 bases, with 6 bases sitting between them. This CDR3 has 11 amino acids. Germline CDR1 and CDR2: SGHTA and FQGNSA. This CDR3 is CASSILNEQFF. The DNA of the CDR3 is TGTGCCAGCAGCATATTAAATGAGCAGTTCTTC. Complete variable domain (other parts from reference TRBV7-2 and TRBJ2-1): GAGVSQSPSNKVTEKGKDVELRCDPISGHTALYWYRQSLGQGLEFLIYFQGNSAPDKSGLPSDRFSAERTGGSVSTLTIQRTQQEDSAVYLCASSILNEQFFGPGTRLTVL.